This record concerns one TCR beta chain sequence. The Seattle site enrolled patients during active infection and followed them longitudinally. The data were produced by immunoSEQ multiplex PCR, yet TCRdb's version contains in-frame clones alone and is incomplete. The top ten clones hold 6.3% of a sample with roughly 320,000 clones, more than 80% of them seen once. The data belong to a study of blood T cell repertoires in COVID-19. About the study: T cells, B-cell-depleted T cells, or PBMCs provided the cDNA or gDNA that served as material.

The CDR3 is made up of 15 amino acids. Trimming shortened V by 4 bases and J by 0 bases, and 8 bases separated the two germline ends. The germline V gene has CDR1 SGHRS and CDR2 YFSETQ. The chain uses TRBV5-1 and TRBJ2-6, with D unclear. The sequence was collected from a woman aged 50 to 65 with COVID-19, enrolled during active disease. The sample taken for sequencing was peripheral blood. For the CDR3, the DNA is TGCGCCAGCAGCCCGAGCAACTCTGGGGCCAACGTCCTGACTTTC. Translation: CASSPSNSGANVLTF.